These 20 T cell receptor beta chains came from one sample sequenced in a study of cytomegalovirus exposure and HLA in healthy donors. Both 60 Vbeta primers and 13 Jbeta primers went into the PCR. The assay was immunoSEQ multiplex PCR, and TCRdb's table has in-frame clones only and misses some. The sample lists roughly 200,000 clones, about 13% seen once, with roughly 7.7% in the top ten. The material sequenced was PBMCs. The receptors were gathered from a man aged 45-60 years in good health and CMV-seropositive.

There are a few counts of this clone. The chain links TRBV6-6 to TRBJ2-1; D might be TRBD1 (6 bases). CDR3 length: 13 residues. Germline V CDR1 and CDR2: MNHNY, SVGAGI (reference sequence). Deletions cut 4 bases from V and 6 bases from J, with 10 bases between. The chain's CDR3 is CASSLQGSNEQFF. CDR3 nucleotide sequence: TGTGCCAGCAGTTTACAGGGCTCCAATGAGCAGTTCTTC.

This clone has only a few counts. This chain links TRBV11-3 with TRBJ2-5; TRBD2 matches at 9 bases. Germline CDR1 SGHNT, CDR2 YENEEA. Trimming at V came to 6 bases and at J to 4 bases, leaving 12 bases not matched to a gene. The length of the CDR3 is 16 residues. The CDR3 nucleotides are TGTGCCAGCAGTGCTGGGCGGGGGGGCCGTCGAGAGACCCAGTACTTC. Translation: CASSAGRGGRRETQYF. The full variable domain, rest sourced from reference TRBV11-3 and TRBJ2-5, is EAGVVQSPRYKIIEKKQPVAFWCNPISGHNTLYWYLQNLGQGPELLIRYENEEAVDDSQLPKDRFSAERLKGVDSTLKIQPAELGDSAVYLCASSAGRGGRRETQYFGPGTRLLVL.

The chain employs TRBV7-2 and TRBJ1-2; D is ambiguous. Germline values: CDR1 SGHTA, CDR2 FQGNSA. This CDR3 has 16 amino acids. The V and J ends lost 5 bases and 0 bases respectively, with 16 bases between them. The CDR3 loop reads CASSEGGRRPNYGYTF. CDR3 DNA: TGTGCCAGCAGCGAGGGAGGAAGGCGACCTAACTATGGCTACACCTTC. Full variable domain (remainder filled in from reference TRBV7-2 and TRBJ1-2): GAGVSQSPSNKVTEKGKDVELRCDPISGHTALYWYRQSLGQGLEFLIYFQGNSAPDKSGLPSDRFSAERTGGSVSTLTIQRTQQEDSAVYLCASSEGGRRPNYGYTFGSGTRLTVV.

A few counts support this clone. The V gene is TRBV6-5, the J gene TRBJ1-3; D is undetermined. The CDR3 contains 13 residues. Germline V gene data show CDR1 as MNHEY and CDR2 as SVGAGI. The V end lost 1 base, the J end lost 4 bases, and 5 bases lay between the germline ends. CDR3: CASSYLQGNTIYF. CDR3 DNA sequence: TGTGCCAGCAGTTACTTACAGGGAAACACCATATATTTT.

The rearrangement uses TRBV29-1 and TRBJ1-1; D is unclear. Germline V gives CDR1 SQVTM, CDR2 ANQGSEA. This CDR3 region has 13 residues. V was cut by 6 bases and J by 0 bases, with 11 bases left in between. CDR3 nucleotide sequence: TGCAGCGTGAGACTCGTAATGAACACTGAAGCTTTCTTT. This gives the protein CSVRLVMNTEAFF.

In its sample, this clone was seen a few times. The chain couples TRBV4-3 to TRBJ1-1; 7 nucleotides align to TRBD1. Germline-derived CDR1 and CDR2 are LGHNA and YSLEER. V trimming: 1 base; J trimming: 11 bases; junction bases outside the gene matches: 7. There are 13 residues in the CDR3. The CDR3 reads CASSQVTQGGAFF. Here the CDR3 DNA reads TGCGCCAGCAGCCAAGTTACTCAGGGGGGCGCTTTCTTT.

This clone has just one count. This CDR3 is CAISESVDRASYEQYV. In nucleotides, the CDR3 is TGTGCCATCAGTGAGTCAGTTGACAGGGCCTCCTACGAGCAGTACGTC. The V gene is TRBV10-3, the J gene TRBJ2-7, with TRBD1 matching 7 bases. The V gene's germline CDR1 is ENHRY and CDR2 SYGVKD. The CDR3 has 16 residues. With V trimmed by 0 bases and J by 0 bases, 5 bases remained unmatched.

This clone was counted between two and nine times. The V and J genes are TRBV5-4 and TRBJ2-3, with 8 bases that match TRBD2. This CDR3 comprises 14 residues. Germline values: CDR1 SGHNT, CDR2 YYREEE (reference sequence). V lost 5 bases to trimming and J lost 5 bases; unmatched junction nucleotides: 7. CDR3 in amino acids: CASRPGLGEDTQYF. The CDR3 DNA reads TGTGCCAGCAGACCGGGACTAGGAGAAGATACGCAGTATTTT. The variable domain in full, with the rest retrieved from reference TRBV5-4 and TRBJ2-3, is ETGVTQSPTHLIKTRGQQVTLRCSSQSGHNTVSWYQQALGQGPQFIFQYYREEENGRGNFPPRFSGLQFPNYSSELNVNALELDDSALYLCASRPGLGEDTQYFGPGTRLTVL.

In this sample, this clone turned up a few times. The chain recombines TRBV11-2 with TRBJ2-5; possibly TRBD1 for D (6 bases). The CDR3 contains 17 residues. CDR1 is SGHAT and CDR2 is FQNNGV in the germline V gene. V was clipped by 5 bases and J by 7 bases, with 26 bases between them. CDR3 residues: CASSNPSQRLLGGTQYF. The CDR3, as DNA: TGTGCCAGCAGCAACCCATCCCAGCGACTACTAGGGGGGACCCAGTACTTC.

This clone was observed a handful of times. This chain links TRBV6-5 with TRBJ2-1, with D possibly matching TRBD2 (5 bases). This CDR3 contains 13 residues. The germline gives CDR1 MNHEY, CDR2 SVGAGI. Trimming stripped 3 bases from V and 8 bases from J, with 11 bases between. As DNA, the CDR3 is TGTGCCAGCAGTTATCTAGACGGGGATGAGCAGTTCTTC. It encodes CASSYLDGDEQFF.

This clone was counted between two and nine times. This chain uses TRBV5-4 with TRBJ2-7; D may be TRBD1 (5 bases). The CDR3 is 14 amino acids. V dropped 5 bases and J dropped 2 bases, with 14 bases sitting between them. Germline assignment: CDR1 SGHNT and CDR2 YYREEE (reference sequence). CDR3 sequence reads: CASSWGPDTYEQYF. As DNA, the CDR3 is TGTGCCAGCAGTTGGGGTCCGGACACCTACGAGCAGTACTTC.

This clone was recorded a few times. V gene TRBV7-9 combines with J gene TRBJ2-1; a weak D match, TRBD2 (5 bases). The germline gives CDR1 SEHNR, CDR2 FQNEAQ (reference sequence). This CDR3 is built from 12 residues. Trimming stripped 2 bases from V and 9 bases from J, with 8 bases between. The CDR3 protein is CASSLRGFEQFF. DNA of the CDR3: TGTGCCAGCAGCTTAAGAGGGTTTGAGCAGTTCTTC.

The V and J genes are TRBV19 and TRBJ1-6, with 8 bases aligning to TRBD1. The germline CDR1 and CDR2 sequences are LNHDA and SQIVND (reference sequence). This CDR3 is 13 amino acids long. The V segment lost 4 bases and the J segment 15 bases; nucleotides outside the gene matches: 8. This CDR3 reads CASSTQPTGVLHF. In nucleotides, the CDR3 is TGTGCCAGTAGTACACAACCGACAGGGGTCCTCCACTTT.

This clone was picked up a small number of times. The chain couples TRBV4-3 to TRBJ2-2; D possibly corresponds to TRBD2 (5 bases). This CDR3 is built from 14 residues. The V gene's germline CDR1 is LGHNA and CDR2 YSLEER. V lost 4 bases to trimming and J lost 4 bases, with 10 bases between them. CDR3 sequence (DNA): TGCGCCAGCAGCCTCGACTATTTCACCGGGGAGCTGTTTTTT. Translation: CASSLDYFTGELFF.

This clone was seen a few times. V gene TRBV6-6 combines with J gene TRBJ2-7; TRBD1 aligns across 9 bases. Germline V gene lookup returns CDR1 MNHNY and CDR2 SVGAGI (reference sequence). The CDR3 has 15 amino acids. With 6 bases clipped from V and 3 bases from J, the junction kept 9 bases outside the gene matches. CDR3 in DNA: TGTGCCAGCAGCCGTACAGGGGGCAAAGGCTACGAGCAGTACTTC. Translating it yields CASSRTGGKGYEQYF.

The chain is built from TRBV9 and TRBJ2-5; 7 bases map to TRBD2. Germline CDR1 SGDLS, CDR2 YYNGEE. CDR3 size: 14 residues. J lost 2 bases, V lost 4 bases, and 5 bases had no gene match. The CDR3 sequence: CASSPRTRQETQYF. CDR3 in DNA: TGTGCCAGCAGCCCGAGGACTAGGCAAGAGACCCAGTACTTC. Using reference TRBV9 and TRBJ2-5 for the parts outside the CDR3, the full variable domain is DSGVTQTPKHLITATGQRVTLRCSPRSGDLSVYWYQQSLDQGLQFLIQYYNGEERAKGNILERFSAQQFPDLHSELNLSSLELGDSALYFCASSPRTRQETQYFGPGTRLLVL.

The table lists this clone with a few counts. A junction boundary mismatches the germline segment, possibly from a read error. The CDR3 region is CASSPPGGGGNQPQHF. The DNA of the CDR3 is TGTGCCAGCAGCCCCCCAGGCGGAGGGGGCAACCAGCCCCAGCATTTT. The V call is TRBV7-2, the J call TRBJ1-5; 7 nucleotides agree with TRBD1. Germline V CDR1 and CDR2: SGHTA, FQGNSA. The CDR3 contains 16 residues.

This clone was detected only a few times. CDR3 coding DNA: TGTGCCAGTAGTGTACAGGGTGGGAACACAGATACGCAGTATTTT. Amino acid sequence: CASSVQGGNTDTQYF. This rearrangement joins TRBV19 to TRBJ2-3; D perhaps matches TRBD1 (6 bases). Per germline, CDR1 LNHDA and CDR2 SQIVND (reference sequence). Trimming took 5 bases from V and 2 from J, leaving 14 bases between them. The CDR3 runs 15 residues. The whole variable domain, filled in from reference TRBV19 and TRBJ2-3, reads DGGITQSPKYLFRKEGQNVTLSCEQNLNHDAMYWYRQDPGQGLRLIYYSQIVNDFQKGDIAEGYSVSREKKESFPLTVTSAQKNPTAFYLCASSVQGGNTDTQYFGPGTRLTVL.

V usage is TRBV5-5 and J usage is TRBJ2-7; 11 bases match TRBD1. J gave up 1 base and V 5 bases, and 11 bases lay outside the gene matches. Germline V lookup: CDR1 SGHKS, CDR2 YYEKEE (reference sequence). The CDR3 length is 17 residues. CDR3 loop: CASSRTGQGAKSYEQYF. The CDR3 region has the DNA TGTGCCAGCAGTCGAACCGGACAGGGGGCAAAGTCCTACGAGCAGTACTTC.

This clone was observed a handful of times. The rearrangement uses TRBV2 and TRBJ2-1; 8 bases align to TRBD2. V was pared by 6 bases and J by 7 bases, with 5 bases of the junction left unmatched. Germline-derived CDR1 and CDR2 are SNHLY and FYNNEI. The CDR3 is made up of 13 amino acids. CDR3 sequence: CASRFLAGNEQFF. The CDR3 DNA reads as TGTGCCAGCAGGTTTTTAGCGGGGAATGAGCAGTTCTTC.